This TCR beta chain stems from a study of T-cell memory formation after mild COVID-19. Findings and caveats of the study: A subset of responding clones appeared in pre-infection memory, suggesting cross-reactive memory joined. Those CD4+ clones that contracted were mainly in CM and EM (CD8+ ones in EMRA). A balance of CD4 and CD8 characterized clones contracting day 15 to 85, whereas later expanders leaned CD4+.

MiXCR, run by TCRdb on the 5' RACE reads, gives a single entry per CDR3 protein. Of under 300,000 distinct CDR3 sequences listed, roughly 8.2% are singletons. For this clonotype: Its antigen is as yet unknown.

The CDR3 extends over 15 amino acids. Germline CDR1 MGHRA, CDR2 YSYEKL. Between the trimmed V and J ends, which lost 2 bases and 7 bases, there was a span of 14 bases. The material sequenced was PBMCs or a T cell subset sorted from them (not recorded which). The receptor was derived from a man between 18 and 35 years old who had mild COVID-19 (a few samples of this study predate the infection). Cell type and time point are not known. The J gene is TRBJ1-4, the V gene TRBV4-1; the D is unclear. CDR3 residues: CASSQIGENSEKLFF. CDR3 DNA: TGCGCCAGCAGCCAAATTGGGGAGAATAGTGAAAAACTGTTTTTT.